This entry describes one T cell receptor (beta chain). This receptor's antigen is unknown. Nothing much larger sits one base from this clone, and base qualities are not available. Library preparation used the immunoSEQ multiplex PCR assay. Primary melanoma tumor tissue was subjected to high-throughput sequencing of the T-cell receptor beta chain. On the authors' methods: Repertoire analyses included TCRB CDR3 sharing between samples and the distribution of insertions and deletions. A gradient-boosted model ranked how well the T-cell fraction predicted outcome compared with histopathological variables. What TCRdb holds here is the immuneACCESS table cut down to in-frame rearrangements. Part of the clones is not present; checked against another copy, under half of the missing clones reflect an unresolved V gene, and the others are unexplained. V and J calls and clone size come straight from that table; D and trimming were deduced from the DNA. This sample lists about 170 clones; 85% to 95% were detected once. The ten largest make up roughly 7.7% of the sample.

The data are from a study of primary melanoma T cells and metastatic recurrence (dated by TCRdb to about 2020). A note on the overall study: The cohort consisted of 150 to 250 primary melanomas of stage T2 to T4, each more than 1 mm thick. The study tested whether T-cell fraction and T-cell repertoire clonality in primary melanoma tumors predicted patient outcome. The T-cell fraction measured by TCR beta sequencing was compared against progression-free survival as the clinical outcome. The sequencing-derived T-cell fraction was compared with histopathological grading of tumor-infiltrating lymphocytes.

V lost 0 bases and J lost 5 bases; the stretch between them is 17 bases long. The CDR3 runs 17 residues from the cysteine to the phenylalanine. CDR3 DNA is the only sequence kept; it has 51 bases, read in frame from the first base. The germline V gene encodes CDR1 MNHGY and CDR2 SAAAGT. What the work shows at the level of the full study, not this receptor alone: Progression-free survival prediction was reportedly improved more by adding T-cell fraction to tumor thickness than by adding any other histopathological variable. An effective T-cell-mediated antitumor response in primary melanoma was presented by the authors only as a suggestion rather than as a demonstrated mechanism. Tumor T-cell fraction was reported to predict progression-free survival independently of thickness, ulceration, mitotic rate and age. A T-cell fraction greater than 20% appeared to be protective whatever the ulceration status, mitotic rate or nodal disease.

The patients had surgically resected primary melanoma that was considered potentially curable but at risk of metastatic recurrence. The chain is encoded by TRBV6-8 joined to TRBJ2-1, with the D segment identity uncertain. The sequenced sample was melanoma tumor tissue. This TCR derives from a human donor with melanoma. The sequenced DNA is TGTGCCAGCAGTTACTCTTACGGCCTCGGAAGGGACAATGAGCAGTTCTTC. It translates to CASSYSYGLGRDNEQFF.